These T cell receptor beta chains were read from a single sample in a study of human thymus T cells. The protocol was immunoSEQ multiplex PCR, while the TCRdb copy is restricted to in-frame clones and leaves out a portion. There are roughly 60,000 clones in the sample; approximately 95% occur only once, and less than 7% lies in the top ten. Sequences were obtained from blood. The receptors derive from a boy under two years old with a congenital heart defect but otherwise immunologically healthy. Each CDR3 is given with its conserved first and last residue. A D gene is named only where the DNA matches it firmly. Expanded clones are given a class, and other clones once, few, many or no size at all.

length | size | J | V | D | DNA | CDR3
15 | - | TRBJ2-7 | TRBV6-4 | - | TGTGCCAGCAGTGGTTTGTGGGGCCGAACCTACGAGCAGTACTTC | CASSGLWGRTYEQYF
15 | - | TRBJ2-2 | TRBV7-9 | - | TGTGCCAGCAGCTTCGGGACTCTAAACACCGGGGAGCTGTTTTTT | CASSFGTLNTGELFF
11 | - | TRBJ2-7 | TRBV6-6 | - | TGTGCCAGCAGTCTCCTCTACGAGCAGTACTTC | CASSLLYEQYF
14 | - | TRBJ2-7 | TRBV27 | - | TGTGCCAGCGCGTCGACAAGCGGTCCTAGTGTGCAGTACTTC | CASASTSGPSVQYF
18 | - | TRBJ1-3 | TRBV5-6 | - | TGTGCCAGCAGCGGCGACAGGAAAAACCGTCGGAAGGGAAACACCATATATTTT | CASSGDRKNRRKGNTIYF
16 | - | TRBJ2-1 | TRBV5-6 | - | TGTGCCAGCAGCTTGGGTGGGCCCCTCTCCTACAATGAGCAGTTCTTC | CASSLGGPLSYNEQFF
15 | - | TRBJ1-1 | TRBV28 | - | TGTGCCAGCAGTACCGCAGACAGGATGGGCGCTGAAGCTTTCTTT | CASSTADRMGAEAFF
16 | - | TRBJ2-7 | TRBV7-9 | - | TGTGCCAGCAGCCCCCCCGAGGGACCCAGCTCCTACGAGCAGTACTTC | CASSPPEGPSSYEQYF
12 | - | TRBJ1-6 | TRBV25-1 | - | TGTGCCAGCAGTTTGGGGAACTCACCCCTCCACTTT | CASSLGNSPLHF
15 | - | TRBJ2-7 | TRBV7-2 | - | TGTGCCAGCAGCTTAAACCCCCTCCGAGGTTACGAGCAGTACTTC | CASSLNPLRGYEQYF
14 | - | TRBJ1-3 | TRBV30 | TRBD1 | TGTGCCTGGAGCCCGGGACAGGGTTTTGACACCATATATTTT | CAWSPGQGFDTIYF
17 | - | TRBJ2-7 | TRBV7-9 | - | TGTGCCAGCAGCTTATCCGGGACGAGCCGAGACAACTACGAGCAGTACTTC | CASSLSGTSRDNYEQYF
15 | - | TRBJ1-1 | TRBV5-6 | - | TGTGCCAGCAGCTTGGTGGTTTGGGGACCTCCGAGGGCTTTCTTT | CASSLVVWGPPRAFF
12 | - | TRBJ1-2 | TRBV29-1 | - | TGCAGCGTTAGGGGGATCGACTATGGCTACACCTTC | CSVRGIDYGYTF
15 | - | TRBJ1-1 | TRBV6-4 | TRBD1 | TGTGCCAGCAGTGCTTCCCAGGGGGGGGTCACTGAAGCTTTCTTT | CASSASQGGVTEAFF
13 | - | TRBJ1-1 | TRBV28 | - | TGTGCCAGCAGTTTGCTCGGGGCGACTGAAGCTTTCTTT | CASSLLGATEAFF
16 | - | TRBJ2-3 | TRBV4-3 | TRBD2 | TGCGCCAGCAGCCAAAGGAGGCGACTAGCGGGAGATACGCAGTATTTT | CASSQRRRLAGDTQYF
15 | - | TRBJ1-3 | TRBV10-3 | - | TGTGCCATCAGTGAGAGCGGGGCGAGAGGAAACACCATATATTTT | CAISESGARGNTIYF
16 | - | TRBJ2-1 | TRBV2 | TRBD2 | TGTGCCAGCAGGGTACTAGCGGGAGCCCTCTACAATGAGCAGTTCTTC | CASRVLAGALYNEQFF
16 | - | TRBJ1-5 | TRBV5-1 | - | TGCGCCAGCAGCTTGGGACCCGGGGGGTTTAATCAGCCCCAGCATTTT | CASSLGPGGFNQPQHF
17 | - | TRBJ2-5 | TRBV4-1 | - | TGCGCCAGCAGCCAAGATGGAGGAACAGGGCGGTCAGAGACCCAGTACTTC | CASSQDGGTGRSETQYF
14 | - | TRBJ2-7 | TRBV5-6 | TRBD2 | TGTGCCAGCAGCTTAGAGCGGGAGAGTCGGGAGCAGTACTTC | CASSLERESREQYF
16 | - | TRBJ2-3 | TRBV21-1 | - | TGTGCCAGCAGCAACCCCACTAGCGGGAATGATGATACGCAGTATTTT | CASSNPTSGNDDTQYF
13 | - | TRBJ2-5 | TRBV14 | TRBD2 | TGTGCCAGCAGCCTGGGCGGGAGTTCGACCCAGTACTTC | CASSLGGSSTQYF
12 | - | TRBJ2-2 | TRBV7-9 | - | TGTGCCAGCAGCTTAGCTCAAGGGGAGCTGTTTTTT | CASSLAQGELFF
17 | - | TRBJ2-1 | TRBV7-9 | TRBD2 | TGTGCCAGCAGCTTAGGCGGTGCTAGCGGGGGTTTAAATGAGCAGTTCTTC | CASSLGGASGGLNEQFF
13 | few | TRBJ2-7 | TRBV7-2 | - | TGTGCCAGCAGCTTAGACCAGGCTGGCGAGCAGTACTTC | CASSLDQAGEQYF
16 | - | TRBJ2-2 | TRBV27 | TRBD1 | TGTGCCAGCAGTTTCAGACAGGGAACTACCACCGGTGAGCTGTTTTTT | CASSFRQGTTTGELFF
14 | - | TRBJ2-2 | TRBV27 | - | TGTGCCAGCAGTTTAGTCCCGAACACCGGGGAGCTGTTTTTT | CASSLVPNTGELFF
15 | - | TRBJ2-1 | TRBV6-1 | - | TGTGCCAGCGTGGTTGTCGAGGGATACTACAATGAGCAGTTCTTC | CASVVVEGYYNEQFF
13 | - | TRBJ1-5 | TRBV7-9 | - | TGTGCCAGCAGCTTAGACGGGGTTCAGCCCCAGCATTTT | CASSLDGVQPQHF
15 | - | TRBJ1-3 | TRBV9 | - | TGTGCCAGCAGCGTAGGGGACAACCCTGGAAACACCATATATTTT | CASSVGDNPGNTIYF
13 | - | TRBJ1-5 | TRBV5-5 | - | TGTGCCAGCAGCTTGGAGGGCGGTCAGCCCCAGCATTTT | CASSLEGGQPQHF
18 | - | TRBJ2-1 | TRBV10-1 | TRBD2 | TGCGCCAGCAGTGGCCCGATGGGACTAGCGGGAGCGGAGAATGAGCAGTTCTTC | CASSGPMGLAGAENEQFF
15 | - | TRBJ2-3 | TRBV7-2 | TRBD2 | TGTGCCAGCAGCTACCTGGGACTAGCTGCAGATACGCAGTATTTT | CASSYLGLAADTQYF
18 | - | TRBJ2-5 | TRBV5-1 | TRBD2 | TGCGCCAGCAGCTTGGTGTTTTCGGCGGGAGATCGAGTGGAGACCCAGTACTTC | CASSLVFSAGDRVETQYF
15 | - | TRBJ2-1 | TRBV18 | - | TGTGCCAGCTCACCAGGCAGGAGCTCCTACAATGAGCAGTTCTTC | CASSPGRSSYNEQFF
13 | - | TRBJ2-7 | TRBV6-1 | - | TGTGCCAGCAGTGAAAGTCGCCCTGGGGAGCAGTACTTC | CASSESRPGEQYF
14 | - | TRBJ2-3 | TRBV5-1 | - | TGCGCCAGCAGCCCCGGTCATACCACAGATACGCAGTATTTT | CASSPGHTTDTQYF
15 | - | TRBJ2-3 | TRBV7-7 | - | TGTGCTAGCAGCTTAGCGGAGGGGGGAACAGATACGCAGTATTTT | CASSLAEGGTDTQYF
15 | - | TRBJ2-1 | TRBV27 | TRBD1 | TGTGCCAGCAGCCCTGGGACAGGGAGTGCGAATGAGCAGTTCTTC | CASSPGTGSANEQFF
15 | - | TRBJ2-5 | TRBV4-1 | TRBD2 | TGCGCCAGCAGCCTCCATAGCGGGGGGAGAGAGACCCAGTACTTC | CASSLHSGGRETQYF
11 | - | TRBJ2-3 | TRBV23-1 | - | TGCGCCAGCAGTCAAGATAATACGCAGTATTTT | CASSQDNTQYF
15 | - | TRBJ1-2 | TRBV5-6 | TRBD1 | TGTGCCAGCAGCCCCCGGACAGGGGGCGCCTATGGCTACACCTTC | CASSPRTGGAYGYTF
13 | - | TRBJ2-7 | TRBV6-6 | TRBD2 | TGTGCCAGCACTCTAGCGGGGGGAGGCGAGCAGTACTTC | CASTLAGGGEQYF
16 | - | TRBJ2-1 | TRBV5-4 | - | TGTGCCAGCAGCTTCCCCGCCCCCTCCAAAAACAATGAGCAGTTCTTC | CASSFPAPSKNNEQFF
14 | - | TRBJ2-7 | TRBV5-1 | TRBD1 | TGCGCCAGCAGCAGTCCAGGGGGCTCGCGGGAGCAGTACTTC | CASSSPGGSREQYF
12 | once | TRBJ2-7 | TRBV7-9 | - | TGTGCCAGCAGCTTACAAACCTACGAGCAGTACTTC | CASSLQTYEQYF
14 | - | TRBJ2-5 | TRBV18 | - | TGTGCCAGCTCATTGGGACAATCCCCCGAGACCCAGTACTTC | CASSLGQSPETQYF
17 | - | TRBJ2-1 | TRBV9 | TRBD2 | TGTGCCAGCAGCGCCCCTTCAGCGGGGGGCTCCTACAATGAGCAGTTCTTC | CASSAPSAGGSYNEQFF
15 | - | TRBJ2-5 | TRBV5-1 | TRBD2 | TGCGCCAGCAGCTTACTAGCGGGGACCCAAGAGACCCAGTACTTC | CASSLLAGTQETQYF
14 | few | TRBJ1-1 | TRBV29-1 | TRBD1 | TGCAGCGTGGACAGGGAGGCCTCCTACACTGAAGCTTTCTTT | CSVDREASYTEAFF
15 | - | TRBJ1-5 | TRBV2 | TRBD1 | TGTGCCAGCAGTAGTCGGACAGGGTTCTATCAGCCCCAGCATTTT | CASSSRTGFYQPQHF
16 | - | TRBJ2-7 | TRBV6-6 | TRBD1 | TGTGCCAGCAGTTACACCTCCGGGACAGGGCCCTACGAGCAGTACTTC | CASSYTSGTGPYEQYF
16 | - | TRBJ2-1 | TRBV10-3 | TRBD2 | TGTGCCATCAGTGGTGGAGCGGGGGGGATCTACAATGAGCAGTTCTTC | CAISGGAGGIYNEQFF